These 24 T cell receptor beta chains were sequenced from one sample in a study of blood T cells in healthy people across ages. Primed by a sample-barcoded 5' primer and a J-beta primer mix, a second PCR proceeded for 7 to 11 cycles. TCRdb reprocessed the 5' RACE reads with MiXCR, giving one entry per CDR3 protein. Here the sample spans about 1,500,000 distinct CDR3 sequences, 25% to 30% being singletons. Sequencing used blood. The receptors shown here come from a woman in her twenties or thirties in good health.

The chain has TRBV6-6 and TRBJ2-3; D is ambiguous. The CDR3 contains 16 residues. Germline CDR1 reads MNHNY; CDR2 reads SVGAGI (reference sequence). Trimming removed 0 bases at V and 2 bases at J, with 12 bases between. CDR3 nucleotides: TGTGCCAGCAGTTACTCGTCACCGTCTATCACAGATACGCAGTATTTT. It codes for CASSYSSPSITDTQYF.

About this clonotype: The germline gene is not matched at one end of the junction; a read error may be the cause. The chain has TRBV7-9 and TRBJ2-3, with a weak D call TRBD2 (5 bases). The CDR3 length is 15 residues. Germline lookup yields CDR1 SEHNR and CDR2 FQNEAQ (reference sequence). For the CDR3, the DNA is TGTGCCGGCAGCTTAGCGTCCGTCAGTACAGATACGCAGTATTTT. It translates to CAGSLASVSTDTQYF. The full variable domain, with the rest looked up from reference TRBV7-9 and TRBJ2-3, is DTGVSQNPRHKITKRGQNVTFRCDPISEHNRLYWYRQTLGQGPEFLTYFQNEAQLEKSRLLSDRFSAERPKGSFSTLEIQRTEQGDSAMYLCAGSLASVSTDTQYFGPGTRLTVL.

This clonotype turned up a few times. In DNA, the CDR3 is TGCGCCAGCAGCCAAGATGCAGGGGGCAGAGTCAATGAGCAGTTCTTC. It encodes CASSQDAGGRVNEQFF. The chain links TRBV4-3 to TRBJ2-1; 8 nucleotides match TRBD1. CDR1 LGHNA and CDR2 YSLEER come from the germline V gene. The CDR3 length is 16 residues. J lost 6 bases, V lost 0 bases, and 7 bases had no gene match.

This clonotype was observed a handful of times. This chain joins TRBV4-1 and TRBJ1-5; the D gene is possibly TRBD1 (6 bases). The CDR3 spans 14 residues. The V end lost 0 bases, the J end lost 7 bases, and 10 bases lay between the germline ends. Looked up from germline, CDR1 is MGHRA and CDR2 is YSYEKL. The CDR3 reads CASSQEYREQPQHF. In DNA form, the CDR3 reads TGCGCCAGCAGCCAAGAGTACAGGGAACAGCCCCAGCATTTT.

The rearrangement joins TRBV2 to TRBJ1-5, with D unresolved. The CDR3 extends over 15 amino acids. The V gene's germline CDR1 is SNHLY and CDR2 FYNNEI. The germline V and J ends were trimmed by 4 bases and 2 bases, with 12 bases remaining between them. The CDR3 region has the DNA TGTGCCAGCAGTGCTACACAAGTAGGCAATCAGCCCCAGCATTTT. It codes for CASSATQVGNQPQHF.

This clonotype was seen only a few times. The V and J genes are TRBV14 and TRBJ2-1; 14 bases map to TRBD2. This CDR3 has 17 residues. CDR1 and CDR2 (germline): SGHDN, FVKESK. V lost 2 bases to trimming and J lost 7 bases; unmatched junction nucleotides: 7. The DNA of the CDR3 is TGTGCCAGCAGCCAAATAAGGCGGACTAGCGGGAGGAATGAGCAGTTCTTC. Translated, it gives CASSQIRRTSGRNEQFF.

V usage is TRBV5-1 and J usage is TRBJ2-2; D remains ambiguous. V lost 4 bases and J lost 8, with 12 bases in between. The CDR3 spans 13 residues. Per the germline V gene, CDR1 is SGHRS and CDR2 is YFSETQ. CDR3 nucleotides: TGCGCCAGCAGCCCAGACACTACTGGGGAGCTGTTTTTT. Its protein is CASSPDTTGELFF.

This clonotype was recorded many times. This sequence joins TRBV12-3 or TRBV12-4 and TRBJ2-1, with D unresolved. V gave up 6 bases and J gave up 9 bases, with 12 bases separating them. The CDR3 has 12 amino acids. The CDR3 reads CASSLAPGEQFF. In nucleotides, the CDR3 is TGTGCCAGCAGCCTTGCCCCTGGTGAGCAGTTCTTC.

In this sample, this clonotype turned up many times. This chain joins TRBV3-1 and TRBJ2-1; 14 positions agree with TRBD2. This CDR3 comprises 16 residues. The ends lost 6 bases at V and 4 bases at J; junction bases unmatched: 5. Germline CDR1 LGHDT, CDR2 YNNKEL (reference sequence). CDR3 sequence: CASSSRTSGGYNEQFF. Here the CDR3 DNA reads TGTGCCAGCAGTTCCCGGACTAGCGGGGGGTACAATGAGCAGTTCTTC.

Concerning this clonotype itself: This may be a read error: a much more frequent sequence differs by one nucleotide. The chain couples TRBV5-1 to TRBJ2-7; D possibly corresponds to TRBD2 (6 bases). The germline V gene encodes CDR1 SGHRS and CDR2 YFSETQ. This CDR3 contains 15 residues. The CDR3 region has the DNA TGCGCCAGCAACTTGGGACTCGGGGGAAGATACGAGCAGTACTTC. This gives the protein CASNLGLGGRYEQYF.

Points on this clonotype: Possible read error: a much larger clone is one base away. The chain uses TRBV12-3 or TRBV12-4 and TRBJ2-5; a weak D match, TRBD2 (6 bases). The CDR3 consists of 14 residues. DNA for the CDR3: TGTACCAGCACCATAGGGCCGGGAGTCAAGACCCAGTACTTC. Residues: CTSTIGPGVKTQYF.

This chain joins TRBV7-9 and TRBJ2-4, with a tentative D call TRBD2 (6 bases). Germline values: CDR1 SEHNR, CDR2 FQNEAQ (reference sequence). This CDR3 is 12 amino acids long. V lost 2 bases and J 13 bases, leaving 12 bases between the germline ends. The CDR3 loop is CASSLFWEEQYF. The CDR3 DNA sequence: TGTGCCAGCAGCTTATTCTGGGAGGAGCAGTACTTC.

This clonotype was observed at least ten times. V is TRBV29-1 and J is TRBJ2-5; D gene ambiguous. CDR1 and CDR2 from the germline V gene are SQVTM and ANQGSEA. V was clipped by 4 bases and J by 5 bases, with 14 bases between them. The CDR3 is 13 amino acids. The CDR3 sequence: CSVGVPRWETQYF. The DNA of the CDR3 is TGCAGCGTTGGGGTCCCCCGGTGGGAGACCCAGTACTTC.

The table lists this clonotype with a few counts. The chain couples TRBV2 to TRBJ2-4, with TRBD1 matching 8 bases. TRBJ2-7 matches the DNA end more closely, so the J call is doubtful. Germline assignment: CDR1 SNHLY and CDR2 FYNNEI. The CDR3 covers 16 residues. The CDR3 region is CASSDQGARRGVEQYF. In DNA, the CDR3 is TGTGCCAGCAGTGATCAGGGGGCAAGGCGGGGTGTCGAGCAGTACTTC.

Remarks on this clonotype: A clone one base away is much larger, so this may be a read error. The chain recombines TRBV20-1 with TRBJ2-1; maybe TRBD1 (5 bases). There are 12 residues in the CDR3. Germline lookup yields CDR1 DFQATT and CDR2 SNEGSKA (reference sequence). Trimming stripped 3 bases from V and 6 bases from J, with 9 bases between. The CDR3, as DNA: TGCAGTGCTAGTGGCCAGGGCAATGAGCAGTTCTTC. It translates to CSASGQGNEQFF.

There are many counts of this clonotype. The CDR3, as DNA: TGCGCCAGCAGCTTGGGCCTTAGGGACCCTCGGTATTTT. Translated: CASSLGLRDPRYF. V gene TRBV5-1 combines with J gene TRBJ2-3, with D possibly being TRBD1 or TRBD2 (5 bases each). The CDR3 runs to 13 residues. Germline CDR1 reads SGHRS; CDR2 reads YFSETQ. V lost 0 bases to trimming and J lost 14 bases, with 16 bases between them.

The chain has TRBV28 and TRBJ1-6; TRBD1 agrees at 11 bases. CDR3 length: 18 residues. Germline V lookup: CDR1 MDHEN, CDR2 SYDVKM. V shed 7 bases and J 9 bases; nucleotides not matched to a gene: 17. Written as DNA, the CDR3 is TGTGCCAGCAAGATCAGGACAGGGGGCGCCCCCGGGATTTCACCCCTCCACTTT. Encoded protein: CASKIRTGGAPGISPLHF.

Points on this clonotype: Since a much larger clone is just one base distant, this may be a read error. V and J are TRBV11-3 and TRBJ2-4; TRBD2 agrees at 11 bases. The CDR3 consists of 16 residues. CDR1 and CDR2 (germline): SGHNT, YENEEA. CDR3 DNA sequence: TGTGCCAGCAGCGACGGACTAGCGGGTTCCAAAAACACTCAGTACTTC. Its translation is CASSDGLAGSKNTQYF.

The V call is TRBV9, the J call TRBJ1-2, with a weak D call TRBD1 (6 bases). Trimming shortened V by 0 bases and J by 5 bases, and 14 bases separated the two germline ends. The length of the CDR3 is 15 residues. Germline V gives CDR1 SGDLS, CDR2 YYNGEE. As DNA, the CDR3 is TGTGCCAGCAGCGTAGGATGGGGAGGGGGTTATGGCTACACCTTC. It specifies CASSVGWGGGYGYTF. Looking up the rest from reference TRBV9 and TRBJ1-2 gives the full variable domain: DSGVTQTPKHLITATGQRVTLRCSPRSGDLSVYWYQQSLDQGLQFLIQYYNGEERAKGNILERFSAQQFPDLHSELNLSSLELGDSALYFCASSVGWGGGYGYTFGSGTRLTVV.

This rearrangement joins TRBV20-1 to TRBJ2-5; D perhaps matches TRBD1 (6 bases). Germline V gene lookup returns CDR1 DFQATT and CDR2 SNEGSKA (reference sequence). V was pared by 6 bases and J by 3 bases, with 14 bases between. There are 13 residues in the CDR3. CDR3 coding DNA: TGCAGTGCCACTAGGGGGAGTGAAGAGACCCAGTACTTC. It encodes CSATRGSEETQYF.

This clonotype was observed a few times. The V call is TRBV2, the J call TRBJ2-1; D is unclear. Trimming pared 7 bases from V and 9 bases from J, leaving 10 bases between. The V gene's germline CDR1 is SNHLY and CDR2 FYNNEI. The CDR3 contains 11 residues. This CDR3 is CASTSVPEQFF. For the CDR3, the DNA is TGTGCCAGCACGTCGGTCCCTGAGCAGTTCTTC. The full variable domain, in which reference TRBV2 and TRBJ2-1 provide the parts outside the CDR3, is EPEVTQTPSHQVTQMGQEVILRCVPISNHLYFYWYRQILGQKVEFLVSFYNNEISEKSEIFDDQFSVERPDGSNFTLKIRSTKLEDSAMYFCASTSVPEQFFGPGTRLTVL.

This sequence joins TRBV5-1 and TRBJ1-1, with a tentative D call TRBD1 (6 bases). The length of the CDR3 is 15 residues. Germline V gene data show CDR1 as SGHRS and CDR2 as YFSETQ. The V end was cut by 4 bases, the J end by 3 bases, with 16 bases between. The CDR3 spells CASSKGEGGDTEAFF. CDR3 nucleotide sequence: TGCGCCAGCAGCAAGGGGGAGGGCGGAGACACTGAAGCTTTCTTT.

Details on this clonotype: A much bigger clone sits one base away, suggesting this may be a read error. The chain combines TRBV9 with TRBJ2-7; 8 bases are shared with TRBD1. The J call is uncertain, as TRBJ2-5 better fits the DNA end. This CDR3 comprises 15 residues. CDR1 is SGDLS and CDR2 is YYNGEE in the germline V gene. Written as DNA, the CDR3 is TGTGCCAGCAGCCTCCAGGGGGCTGTGGAAGAGACCCAGTACTTC. As protein: CASSLQGAVEETQYF.

This clonotype has a count of ten or more. This chain links TRBV13 with TRBJ2-3, with D maybe TRBD2 (5 bases). CDR3 length: 13 residues. The germline V and J ends were trimmed by 6 bases and 6 bases, with 13 bases remaining between them. In germline, CDR1 is PRHDT, CDR2 FYEKMQ (reference sequence). CDR3 protein: CASRARGYDTQYF. DNA of the CDR3: TGTGCCAGCAGGGCGAGAGGGTACGATACGCAGTATTTT.